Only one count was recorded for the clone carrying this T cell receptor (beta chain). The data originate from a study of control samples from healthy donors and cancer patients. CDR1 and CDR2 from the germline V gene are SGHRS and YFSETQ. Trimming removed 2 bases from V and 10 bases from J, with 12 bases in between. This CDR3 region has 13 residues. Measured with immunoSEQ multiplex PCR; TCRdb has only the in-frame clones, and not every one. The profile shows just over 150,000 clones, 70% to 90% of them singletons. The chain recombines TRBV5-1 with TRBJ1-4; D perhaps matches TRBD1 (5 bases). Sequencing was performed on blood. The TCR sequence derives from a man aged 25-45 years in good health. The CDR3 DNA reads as TGCGCCAGCAGCTTCGAGACAGTCGGAAAACTGTTTTTT. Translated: CASSFETVGKLFF.